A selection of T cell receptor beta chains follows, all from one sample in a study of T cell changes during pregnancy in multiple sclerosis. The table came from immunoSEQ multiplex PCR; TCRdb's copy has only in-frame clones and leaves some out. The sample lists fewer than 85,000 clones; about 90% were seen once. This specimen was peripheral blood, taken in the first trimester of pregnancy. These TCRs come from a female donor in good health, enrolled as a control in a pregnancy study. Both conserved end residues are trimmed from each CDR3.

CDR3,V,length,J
ASSRASYEQY,TRBV28,10,TRBJ2-7
ASSYSPTNYGYT,TRBV6-5,12,TRBJ1-2
ASSFGTGELF,TRBV28,10,TRBJ2-2
ASSLAPTYNEQF,TRBV7-2,12,TRBJ2-1
ASGSTGLLSYNEQF,TRBV4-1,14,TRBJ2-1
ASSPSSVPLYEQY,TRBV18,13,TRBJ2-7
ASSRGTGGTGELF,TRBV27,13,TRBJ2-2
ASRQGHEQF,TRBV6-5,9,TRBJ2-1
ASSTRDRTYGYT,TRBV2,12,TRBJ1-2
ASSLVTSGSTYNEQF,TRBV5-6,15,TRBJ2-1
ASSRTVFNQPQH,TRBV28,12,TRBJ1-5
ASSFSGAYNEQF,TRBV5-1,12,TRBJ2-1
ASSQLGARTGELF,TRBV4-1,13,TRBJ2-2
ASSIIGQSSGNTIY,TRBV19,14,TRBJ1-3
ASSPGLSNSPLH,TRBV5-1,12,TRBJ1-6
ASSQGAPADEQY,TRBV23-1,12,TRBJ2-7
ASSSTGWNTEAF,TRBV7-9,12,TRBJ1-1
ASSLEPLISGNTIY,TRBV5-1,14,TRBJ1-3
ASSEEGARLYEQY,TRBV2,13,TRBJ2-7
ASSHISSEQY,TRBV4-2,10,TRBJ2-7
ASSRRQGSDMNTEAF,TRBV5-4,15,TRBJ1-1
ASTRGGSGYT,TRBV2,10,TRBJ1-2
ASRGSIPDTQY,TRBV28,11,TRBJ2-3
AWSRVTGGGGEQF,TRBV30,13,TRBJ2-1
ASSRTSGSAGELF,TRBV7-2,13,TRBJ2-2
ASSLDWTRAHEQF,TRBV5-5,13,TRBJ2-1
ATSNMRSSYEQY,TRBV15,12,TRBJ2-7
ASSVSLGGGTEAF,TRBV7-9,13,TRBJ1-1
ASSQEGWFTDTQY,TRBV27,13,TRBJ2-3
ASSSPTGSGEQY,TRBV5-4,12,TRBJ2-7
ASSWGGNTGELF,TRBV6-1,12,TRBJ2-2
ASSWGLAGIAYEQY,TRBV18,14,TRBJ2-7
ASRREIYGYT,TRBV2,10,TRBJ1-2
ASSHLSGNTEAF,TRBV28,12,TRBJ1-1
ASSPHPGKYSNQPQH,TRBV18,15,TRBJ1-5
ASSLGTRQGSTGNTIY,TRBV7-9,16,TRBJ1-3
ASRDRAHTDTQY,TRBV27,12,TRBJ2-3
ASSSAGLAKNIQY,TRBV19,13,TRBJ2-4
ASSSLGTAMYEQY,TRBV7-9,13,TRBJ2-7
ASSSDSYEQY,TRBV19,10,TRBJ2-7
ASSSSGQGYNEQF,TRBV5-1,13,TRBJ2-1
ASSLGGGSSYEQY,TRBV7-9,13,TRBJ2-7
ASSPQTGRDTGELF,TRBV5-6,14,TRBJ2-2
ASSYRDSLAYEQY,TRBV6-5,13,TRBJ2-7
ASSQGTSGDTDTQY,TRBV4-2,14,TRBJ2-3
ASSFDRGNGANVLT,TRBV5-1,14,TRBJ2-6
ASSQDRRNQPQH,TRBV2,12,TRBJ1-5
ASSPTGGAGYEQY,TRBV5-4,13,TRBJ2-7
ASSLQGANTGELF,TRBV7-2,13,TRBJ2-2
ASSPGQGVPPYEQY,TRBV5-4,14,TRBJ2-7
ASSFQLAGVLETQY,TRBV28,14,TRBJ2-5